These 3 T cell receptor beta chains came from one sample sequenced in a study of T cell repertoires in cytomegalovirus infection. TCRdb reanalysed the reads using MiXCR and keeps one entry per CDR3 protein. The table lists about 830,000 distinct CDR3 sequences, about 30% of them singletons. For these receptors, no antigen is known. The source material was cultured CD8+ T cells from PBMCs, sampled from culture after CMV antigen stimulation. These TCRs come from a human donor in good health (CMV status not recorded). Some clones in this sample may be carry-over from other donors' samples.

This clonotype appeared a few times. The chain recombines TRBV28 with TRBJ2-7; D ambiguous. The V end lost 3 bases, the J end lost 0 bases, and 6 bases lay between the germline ends. Looked up from germline, CDR1 is MDHEN and CDR2 is SYDVKM. The CDR3 covers 13 residues. The CDR3 nucleotides read TGTGCCAGCAGTTTTAGGGCCTCCTACGAGCAGTACGTC. This encodes CASSFRASYEQYV.

This clonotype has only a few counts. The chain combines TRBV27 with TRBJ2-5; 11 bases map to TRBD2. J was trimmed by 5 bases and V by 4 bases; bases with no gene match: 9. Germline loops: CDR1 MNHEY, CDR2 SMNVEV (reference sequence). CDR3 length: 16 amino acids. The CDR3 DNA reads TGTGCCAGCAGTTCCACTAGCGGGGGCGGAGGGGAGACCCAGTACTTC. Protein product: CASSSTSGGGGETQYF.

This clonotype was picked up a small number of times. The chain recombines TRBV4-1 with TRBJ1-2, with D possibly being TRBD1 (6 bases). V shed 5 bases and J shed 0 bases, with 16 bases lying between them. The CDR3 contains 16 residues. Germline V gene lookup returns CDR1 MGHRA and CDR2 YSYEKL. CDR3 bases: TGCGCCAGCAGCGGAGACAGGCGACACGCTAACTATGGCTACACCTTC. Translating gives CASSGDRRHANYGYTF.